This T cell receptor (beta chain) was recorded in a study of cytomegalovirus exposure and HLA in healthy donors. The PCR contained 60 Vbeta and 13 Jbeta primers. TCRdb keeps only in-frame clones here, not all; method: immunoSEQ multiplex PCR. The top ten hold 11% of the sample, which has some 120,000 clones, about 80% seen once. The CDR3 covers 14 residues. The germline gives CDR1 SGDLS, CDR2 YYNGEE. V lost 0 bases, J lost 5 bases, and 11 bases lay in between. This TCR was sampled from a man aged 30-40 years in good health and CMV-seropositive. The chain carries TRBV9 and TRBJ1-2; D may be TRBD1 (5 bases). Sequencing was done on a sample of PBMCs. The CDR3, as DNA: TGTGCCAGCAGCGTAGCGGCAGGGAGGTATGGCTACACCTTC. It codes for CASSVAAGRYGYTF. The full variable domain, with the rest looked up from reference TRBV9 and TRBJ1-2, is DSGVTQTPKHLITATGQRVTLRCSPRSGDLSVYWYQQSLDQGLQFLIQYYNGEERAKGNILERFSAQQFPDLHSELNLSSLELGDSALYFCASSVAAGRYGYTFGSGTRLTVV.